These T cell receptor beta chains were read from a single sample in a study of T cells in Graves' hyperthyroidism and ophthalmopathy. TCRdb reanalysed the multiplex PCR reads using MiXCR and keeps one entry per CDR3 protein. This sample has approximately 400,000 distinct CDR3 sequences; around 16% occur once, and the top ten carry around an eighth. Sequenced: blood. These receptors were obtained from a woman aged 18-29 years with Graves' hyperthyroidism. The CDR3 runs from the conserved cysteine through the conserved F or W. D genes are given only for firm matches. Rows give clone size only sometimes, using once, few, many, or a class for an expanded clone.

>TRBV20-1|.|few|TRBJ2-3
TGCAGTGCTAGGGGGGGCGTCGATACGCAGTATTTT
CSARGGVDTQYF
>TRBV9|.|many|TRBJ1-1
TGTGCCAGCAGCGCCCGCTGGGGTCGGGACACTGAAGCTTTCTTT
CASSARWGRDTEAFF
>TRBV28|TRBD2|.|TRBJ2-1
TGTGCCAGCAGCCTTCCGGGACTAGAGTATAGGGGGCAGTTCTTC
CASSLPGLEYRGQFF
>TRBV7-9|.|.|TRBJ2-3
TGTGCCAGCAGCCTCGAGGTTAGCGGAGCTAAACGCACAGATACGCAGTATTTT
CASSLEVSGAKRTDTQYF
>TRBV28|.|many|TRBJ2-5
TGTGCCAGCAGTTTTGTCAGGGGTGGGGAGACCCAGTACTTC
CASSFVRGGETQYF
>TRBV5-5|TRBD1|.|TRBJ1-1
TGTGCCAGCAGCCGGGACAGGGGATCCACTGAAGCTTTCTTT
CASSRDRGSTEAFF
>TRBV3-1|TRBD1|many|TRBJ1-1
TGTGCCAGCAGCCGCACTACAGGGGGCACTGAAGCTTTCTTT
CASSRTTGGTEAFF
>TRBV12-3/TRBV12-4|.|many|TRBJ2-3
TGTGCCAGCAGTTTTGGAGGGGGGCGCACAGATACGCAGTATTTT
CASSFGGGRTDTQYF
>TRBV5-1|.|few|TRBJ2-1
TGCGCCAGCAGCTGGGGGCAAGGGCCGAATGAGCAGTTCTTC
CASSWGQGPNEQFF
>TRBV12-3/TRBV12-4|TRBD1|many|TRBJ1-2
TGTGCCAGCAGTTTAGCCGGGACAGGGGGCCGTGGCTACACCTTC
CASSLAGTGGRGYTF
>TRBV7-9|TRBD2|many|TRBJ2-7
TGTGCCAGCAGCTTAGAGGGCGGGGGGAGCTACGAGCAGTACTTC
CASSLEGGGSYEQYF
>TRBV28|.|many|TRBJ2-7
TGTGCCAGCAGTTTTTATCGGGTCAGCTCCTACGAGCAGTACTTC
CASSFYRVSSYEQYF
>TRBV20-1|.|many|TRBJ1-1
TGCAGTGTCAGGGAGGGGGACACTGAAGCTTTCTTT
CSVREGDTEAFF
>TRBV3-1|.|many|TRBJ2-1
TGTGCCAGCAGCCGCATGAGCTCCTACAATGAGCAGTTCTTC
CASSRMSSYNEQFF
>TRBV3-1|TRBD1|.|TRBJ2-1
TGTGCCAGCAGCCCGGACAGGGGGAGGTCCTACAATGAGCAGTTCTTC
CASSPDRGRSYNEQFF
>TRBV20-1|.|many|TRBJ2-3
TGCAGGCCTACCGGGGGCACAGATACGCAGTATTTT
CRPTGGTDTQYF
>TRBV20-1|.|many|TRBJ1-2
TGCAGTGCCTATAACTATGGCTACACCTTC
CSAYNYGYTF
>TRBV12-3/TRBV12-4|.|many|TRBJ2-7
TGTGCCAGCAGTTTAAGCACCAGGATCGCCTACGAGCAGTACTTC
CASSLSTRIAYEQYF
>TRBV28|TRBD1|many|TRBJ2-7
TGTGCCAGCAGCGCCATTGGGCAGGGGGCACTAGAGCAGTACTTC
CASSAIGQGALEQYF
>TRBV14|.|.|TRBJ2-1
TGTGCCAGCAGCCAAGAGAACTGGGACTCCTATGTAGACGAGCAGTTCTTC
CASSQENWDSYVDEQFF
>TRBV10-3|.|.|TRBJ2-1
TGTGCCATCAGTGATTATGCGAAAAGCTCCTACAATGAGCAGTTCTTC
CAISDYAKSSYNEQFF
>TRBV15|.|.|TRBJ2-7
TGTGCCACCAGCAGAGATTCAACGGGGAGTTACGAGCAGTACTTC
CATSRDSTGSYEQYF
>TRBV19|TRBD1|.|TRBJ2-1
TGTGCCAGTAGTCCTCAGGCCAGGGGGTCGGCTAAGCAGTTCTTC
CASSPQARGSAKQFF
>TRBV6-2/TRBV6-3|.|few|TRBJ2-3
TGTGCCAGCAGTTACTCTACGGCCCGCACAGATACGCAGTATTTT
CASSYSTARTDTQYF
>TRBV5-4|TRBD1|few|TRBJ2-1
TGTGCCAGCAGGTCTAAAACAGGGGGCCCAGGCAATGAGCAGTTCTTC
CASRSKTGGPGNEQFF
>TRBV5-1|TRBD1|many|TRBJ2-5
TGCGCCAGCAGCTTGCAGGACAGGGGAGAGACCCAGTACTTC
CASSLQDRGETQYF
>TRBV10-2|.|few|TRBJ1-5
TGCGCCAGCAGTGAGAGGACCCCAGATAGTCAGCCCCAGCATTTT
CASSERTPDSQPQHF
>TRBV7-9|TRBD2|.|TRBJ2-1
TGTGCCAGCAGCCCACTTAGCGGGGGGGCCATATGGTTCTTC
CASSPLSGGAIWFF
>TRBV29-1|.|many|TRBJ2-5
TGCAGCTCAACCCGGGCAGGGCGGCAAGAGACCCAGTACTTC
CSSTRAGRQETQYF
>TRBV6-4|.|.|TRBJ2-2
TGTGCCAGCAGTGACGGGAACAAGAACACCGGGGAGCTGTTTTTT
CASSDGNKNTGELFF
>TRBV20-1|TRBD1|many|TRBJ1-1
TGCAGTGCTAGAAGGGCAGGGGGCACTGAAGCTTTCTTT
CSARRAGGTEAFF
>TRBV11-3|.|many|TRBJ2-1
TGTGCCAGCAGCCTCTTCCCCACCGCCTATGAGCAGTTCTTC
CASSLFPTAYEQFF
>TRBV6-6|.|many|TRBJ2-7
TGTGCCAGCAGTTACTCTCCTATTGTCACAACCTACGAGCAGTACTTC
CASSYSPIVTTYEQYF